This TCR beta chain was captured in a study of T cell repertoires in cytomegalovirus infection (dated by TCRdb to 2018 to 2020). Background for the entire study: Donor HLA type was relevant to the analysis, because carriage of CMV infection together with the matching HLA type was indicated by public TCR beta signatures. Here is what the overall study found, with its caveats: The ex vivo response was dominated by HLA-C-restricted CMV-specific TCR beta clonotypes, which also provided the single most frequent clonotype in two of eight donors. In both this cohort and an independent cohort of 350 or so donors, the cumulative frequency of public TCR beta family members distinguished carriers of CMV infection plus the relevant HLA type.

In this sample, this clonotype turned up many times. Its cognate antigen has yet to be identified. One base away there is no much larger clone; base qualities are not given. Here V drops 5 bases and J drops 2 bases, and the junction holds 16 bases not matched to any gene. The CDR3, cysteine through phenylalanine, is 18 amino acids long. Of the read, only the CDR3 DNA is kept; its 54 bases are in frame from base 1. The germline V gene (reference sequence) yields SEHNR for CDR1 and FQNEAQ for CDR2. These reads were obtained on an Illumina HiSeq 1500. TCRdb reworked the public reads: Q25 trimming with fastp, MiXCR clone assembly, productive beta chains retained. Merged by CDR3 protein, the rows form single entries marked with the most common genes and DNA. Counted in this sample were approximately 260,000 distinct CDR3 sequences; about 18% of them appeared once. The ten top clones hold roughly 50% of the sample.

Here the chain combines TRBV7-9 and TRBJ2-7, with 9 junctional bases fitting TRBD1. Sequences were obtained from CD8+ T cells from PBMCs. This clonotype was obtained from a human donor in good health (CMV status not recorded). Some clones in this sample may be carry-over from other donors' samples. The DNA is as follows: TGTGCCAGCAGCGCTTACATGGGACAGGGTGAATTCGCCTACGAGCAGTACTTC. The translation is CASSAYMGQGEFAYEQYF.